This TCR beta chain derives from a study of T cell clonotyping in hematopoietic cell transplantation. Looking at the study overall: Recipients' pretransplant samples followed cytoreduction. Study conclusions and caveats: Without cell sorting, CD4 versus CD8 contributions remain unresolved. At the given depth, recipient repertoires were over 95% de novo clonotypes. Pathologically expanded recipient clonotypes increased progressively from day 30 to day 180 as diversity fell.

Data came from immunoSEQ multiplex PCR; TCRdb stores just in-frame clones and leaves some out. The sample has about 45,000 clones, roughly 80% seen once. A few counts support this clone. What it binds is not known. Described time point: recipient sample about 28 days before transplant, after cytoreduction. V was pared by 4 bases and J by 5 bases, with 6 bases of the junction left unmatched. CDR1 MNHEY and CDR2 SMNVEV come from the germline V gene (reference sequence). CDR3 size: 15 residues. This TCR was recovered from a man in his sixties with myelodysplastic syndrome. Some clones in this sample may be carry-over from other donors' samples. The sample here was peripheral blood mononuclear cells, taken before stem cell transplant. V is TRBV27 and J is TRBJ2-2, with 8 bases matching TRBD2. CDR3 sequence: CASSSYGTRTGELFF. CDR3 coding DNA: TGTGCCAGCAGTTCTTACGGGACTAGAACCGGGGAGCTGTTTTTT.